The clone carrying this T cell receptor beta chain has a handful of counts. Its antigen is not known. In germline, CDR1 is SGHNT, CDR2 YENEEA. The CDR3 is 15 residues long. The J segment lost 11 bases and the V segment lost 6 bases, leaving 18 bases of the junction unmatched. A modified ARM-PCR protocol with three rounds of nested PCR amplified TCRbeta. TCRdb reanalysed the multiplex PCR reads using MiXCR and keeps one entry per CDR3 protein. The sample records roughly 120,000 distinct CDR3 sequences, approximately 80% being singletons. The data stem from a study of tumor and adjacent non-tumor tissue in lung cancer. Study-level findings and limits: Patients with more diverse tumor TCRs had worse survival. Tumor tissue had significantly higher TCR diversity than normal lung.

RNA was extracted from bulk tissue without any cell sorting. The sample comprised lung tumor tissue. V usage is TRBV11-3 and J usage is TRBJ1-2, with TRBD1 matching over 7 bases. The sequence came from a man aged 65 to 79 with non-small cell lung cancer. The CDR3: CASSLIKGADSGYTF. CDR3 DNA sequence: TGTGCCAGCAGTTTAATTAAGGGGGCTGATAGTGGTTACACCTTC.